A single T cell receptor beta chain is shown here with its context. Its antigen is currently not known. No quality values exist for individual bases; no much larger clone is one base distant. Other DNA sequences in the same sample also yield this CDR3. Library preparation employed the immunoSEQ multiplex PCR assay. The multiplex PCR relied on a mix of 60 forward primers for TCR Vbeta segments and 13 reverse primers for TCR Jbeta segments. A multiplex PCR assay on genomic DNA amplified the CDR3 region of rearranged TCR beta genes. Amplified TCR beta libraries were sequenced as 87-base-pair reads on the Illumina HiSeq System. Per the authors' processing: In a later analysis, tens of millions of unique TCR beta chains were counted across the 500 to 850 repertoires, and about 10 million of these chains were shared by at least two donors. A nearest-neighbor algorithm error-corrected the raw reads and collapsed the reads into unique sequences, merging closely related sequences to remove PCR and sequencing errors. CDR3 sequences were aligned to IMGT reference sequences to assign V, D and J gene segments. For a sequence to be retained, a match of at least six nucleotides to both a V gene segment and a J gene segment was required. Rearrangements were classified as productive when the CDR3 lacked stop codons and remained in frame with V and J, and all other rearrangements were classified as non-productive. Following IMGT convention, CDR3 was defined as the stretch from the second conserved V-encoded cysteine to the conserved J-encoded phenylalanine. The earlier analysis of a few hundred of the donors excluded sequences that lacked an unambiguous match to a single V gene segment. An earlier analysis of 587 of the donors called V segments functional above 56.7% productive rearrangements and segregating when the between-donor standard deviation exceeded 5%. A statistical classification framework was developed to diagnose cytomegalovirus status using the catalog of TCR beta chain sequences. V and J gene assignment, in a later analysis, came from comparing TCR nucleotide sequences with IMGT/GENE-DB human TR gene sequences. The TCRdist pipeline was used in a later analysis to assign CDR3 sequences and most-parsimonious VDJ recombination scenarios. In a later analysis, every TCR beta chain was defined by the combination of its CDR3 amino acid sequence and its V-gene family, and reads without a unique V-gene family were dropped. A later analysis removed nearly 600 highly shared, low-generation-probability nucleotide sequences to deal with suspected cross-contamination and a sequencing artifact. For each public chain, a later analysis derived a clonal expansion index from normalized ranks of inferred template counts within each repertoire. Generation probabilities in a later analysis came from a VDJ recombination model fitted to out-of-frame rearrangements, and those results were checked against IGoR. A later analysis scored TCR-TCR, TCR-HLA and TCR-CMV co-occurrence with hypergeometric tests, applying a repertoire-size bias correction to TCR pairs. False discovery rates were estimated in a later analysis by permuting HLA or CMV assignments 20 times. In a later analysis, co-occurring TCRs were grouped with DBSCAN, and TCRdist sequence similarity was added when clustering was performed within HLA-allele-positive subsets. Co-occurrence clustering excluded repertoires with fewer than 30,000 or more than 120,000 public chains, plus five with anomalous nucleotide sharing. This immuneACCESS table, as held by TCRdb, lists in-frame sequences with V and J called but not all clones. Of the missing ones, under half trace to an unresolved V gene in checked studies; the others have no known cause. The V and J calls and the clone size are those of that table, but D and trimming were determined from the DNA. In all, the sample holds about 150,000 clones, and about 70% of those were seen once. The ten biggest clones cover around 4.2% of the sample.

The sample originates from a study of cytomegalovirus exposure and HLA in healthy donors (dated by TCRdb to about 2017). About the study as a whole: According to an earlier analysis of a few hundred of the donors, some 170 million T cells yielded over 100 million unique TCR beta sequences and 250 to 350 Gb of sequence data. About 300 gigabases of sequencing data and about 92 million unique TCR sequences made up an early release that covered 500 to 650 HLA-typed donors. Among the approximately 400 genotyped donors, 75% to 90% belonged to the genetic ancestry cluster associated with self-reported Caucasian donors. The study aimed to test whether signatures of past pathogen exposure could be identified by cataloging public T cell receptors. Using immunosequencing, the study profiled T cell repertoires from 666 subjects and related those repertoires to cytomegalovirus serostatus. A separate validation cohort of 100 to 150 different subjects was used in addition to the roughly 640-subject first cohort. High-throughput TCR immunosequencing, statistical association of individual TCRs with disease status, and machine learning were combined to predict cytomegalovirus infection status. A later analysis re-examined previously published TCR beta repertoires from more than 550 donors and added high-resolution HLA genotyping to investigate patterns of TCR occurrence. In the later analysis, no new phenotypic data were used to find candidate immune exposures; instead, reliance was placed on TCR beta sequences and their occurrence across donors. To decide whether each TCR beta V gene segment behaved as functional or pseudogenic, an earlier analysis of nearly 600 of the donors relied on high-throughput TCR beta sequencing. Alongside the repertoire data, information on donor age, sex, ethnicity and CMV serostatus was compiled. A later genetic analysis took genome-wide SNP genotypes for about 55% of the roughly 700 donors and used that subset as a discovery cohort. Every discovery cohort repertoire had been produced on one sequencing platform. HLA typing included class I and class II loci at four-digit resolution. The number of donors typed differed by locus, with about 629-640 for A, B, C, DRB1 and DQB1, 522 for DQA1, 606 for DPA1, and around 460 for DPB1. Roughly 5 DR-DQ haplotypes were treated as single units for association and clustering because of strong linkage in the cohort. Across about 380 genotyped donors of the cohort, an average of about 220,000 unique TCR beta nucleotide sequences per donor were sequenced, and roughly 17% of those sequences were non-productive.

Here is what the overall study found, with its caveats: A later genetic analysis associated a missense DCLRE1C variant with V-gene and J-gene trimming of TCR beta chains, and an independent cohort replicated the association. In a later analysis, HLA-associated TCR beta chains showed more clonal expansion and lower generation probabilities than non-associated chains that were equally common. A cluster of highly shared sequence variants was judged likely to represent a technical artifact of the sequencing pipeline. It was suggested by the authors that the approach could potentially be generalized to other disease states and immunological phenotypes. Most CMV-associated TCR beta chains appeared to be HLA-restricted in a later analysis, and the HLA associations seemed to be driven largely by CMV exposure. Immune exposure information for the cohort was limited to CMV serostatus. Presence/absence analyses assumed roughly uniform sequencing depth across donors, an assumption that may not hold. A later analysis reported that several top co-occurrence clusters appeared linked to parvovirus B19, influenza, CMV and Epstein-Barr virus. A few of the identified cytomegalovirus-associated TCR beta chains were confirmed in vitro to be specific for cytomegalovirus antigens. In the study, some 160 TCR beta chains were listed as associated with cytomegalovirus. At a false discovery rate of 0.05, a later analysis linked 16,000 or so TCR beta sequences to specific HLA alleles. Linkage disequilibrium might explain the correlated functional status among segregating V segments, but an unknown experimental factor could not be excluded. The classifier was reported to diagnose cytomegalovirus status with high specificity and sensitivity in both the original and validation cohorts. Only TCR beta chains were sequenced in this cohort, and the absence of alpha or paired-chain data limited detectable features. A later analysis found that TCR association rates varied across HLA loci, with DRB1 alleles showing the most associated TCRs and HLA-C alleles the fewest. An earlier analysis of approximately 500 of the donors showed that most TCR beta V segments appeared in productive rearrangements either about 87% or about 30% of the time, which broadly matched IMGT annotations. A further reported finding was that TCR beta sequences accurately predicted the HLA-A and HLA-B alleles for most subjects in the first cohort. Because the 87-base-pair reads could not distinguish some IMGT-functional V segments, including TRBV6-2 and TRBV6-3, those segments were excluded. Because HLA typing was unavailable for some donors at each locus, only the typed subset was used in association tests. A later genetic analysis reported fewer N-insertions in productive TCRs among donors in an Asian-associated ancestry cluster than the approximately 700-donor mean. Assigning TCR associations to individual alleles was difficult when HLA alleles, especially DR and DQ, strongly co-occurred. Because counts were too low, roughly 17 rarely observed V segments, including chromosome 9 orphons, were left out of the earlier analysis of 587 of the donors. Most TCR sequences were observed very rarely across donors, whereas some public TCRs were present in many individuals.

In the germline V gene, CDR1 corresponds to SGDLS and CDR2 to YYNGEE. CDR3 length: 13 amino acids, cysteine to phenylalanine. The sequence is cut down to CDR3 DNA, 39 bases in frame from base 1. Trimming at the junction amounts to 2 bases on V and 2 bases on J, and the germline ends lie 6 bases apart. In total, 600 or so healthy bone marrow donors made up the cohort. At the time of sampling, all cohort members were nominally healthy, though unrecorded immune exposures were likely present. The donor tested CMV seronegative and was one of the 352 seronegative cohort members. Every donor gave a peripheral blood sample, and the peripheral blood mononuclear cells from that sample were used for TCR beta sequencing. The Qiagen DNeasy Blood Extraction Kit was used to extract genomic DNA from the blood cell samples.

The chain is assembled from TRBV9 and TRBJ2-3; TRBD1 could be the D gene, as 5 bases match. Sequenced material: PBMCs. This clonotype was sampled from a man between 60 and 75 years old in good health and CMV-seronegative. Here the CDR3 is given as CASSVRDTDTQYF. The DNA sequence is as follows: TGTGCCAGCAGCGTCAGGGACACAGATACGCAGTATTTT.